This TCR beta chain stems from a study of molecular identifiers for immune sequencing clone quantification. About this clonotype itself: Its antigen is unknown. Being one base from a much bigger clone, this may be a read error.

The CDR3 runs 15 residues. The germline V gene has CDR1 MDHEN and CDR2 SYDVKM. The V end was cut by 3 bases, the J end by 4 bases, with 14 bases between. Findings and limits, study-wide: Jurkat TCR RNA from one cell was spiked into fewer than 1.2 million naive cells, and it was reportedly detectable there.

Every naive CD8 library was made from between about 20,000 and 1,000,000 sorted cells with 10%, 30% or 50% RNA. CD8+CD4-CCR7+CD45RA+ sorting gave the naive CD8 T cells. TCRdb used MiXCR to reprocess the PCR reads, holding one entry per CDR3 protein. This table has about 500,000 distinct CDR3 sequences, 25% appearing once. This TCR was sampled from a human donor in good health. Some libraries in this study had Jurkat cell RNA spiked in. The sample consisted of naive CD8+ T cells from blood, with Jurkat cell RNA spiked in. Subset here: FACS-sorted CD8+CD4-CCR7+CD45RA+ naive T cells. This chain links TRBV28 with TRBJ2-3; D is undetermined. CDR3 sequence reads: CASSLALTLADTQYF. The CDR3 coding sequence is TGTGCCAGCAGTTTGGCGCTGACCCTGGCAGATACGCAGTATTTT.